These 27 T cell receptor beta chains were sequenced from one sample in a study of blood T cell repertoires in COVID-19. Assay used: immunoSEQ multiplex PCR; TCRdb lists only in-frame clones, some missing. The sample yields hundreds of thousands of clones, approximately 90% seen once. Sequenced input: peripheral blood. The receptor set was obtained from a woman between 50 and 59 years old with COVID-19, enrolled during active disease.

V and J are TRBV3-1 (or the pseudogene TRBV3-2) and TRBJ1-2; 7 nucleotides line up with TRBD1. The CDR3 is 13 amino acids. In germline, CDR1 is LGHDT, CDR2 YNNKEL (reference sequence). J lost 7 bases, V lost 6 bases, and 8 bases had no gene match. CDR3 in amino acids: CASSPDRASGYTF. The CDR3, as DNA: TGTGCCAGCAGTCCCGACAGGGCTTCTGGCTACACCTTC.

The chain carries TRBV30 and TRBJ1-1; D is ambiguous. The CDR3 is made up of 12 amino acids. Between the trimmed V and J ends, which lost 3 bases and 6 bases, there was a span of 11 bases. Germline values: CDR1 GTSNPN, CDR2 SVGIG (reference sequence). CDR3 protein: CAWSVVVSEAFF. The CDR3 DNA reads as TGTGCCTGGAGCGTCGTCGTTTCTGAAGCTTTCTTT.

This clone was detected only once. This chain joins TRBV19 and TRBJ2-3, with 8 nucleotides matching TRBD2. The CDR3 is made up of 15 amino acids. V trimming: 1 base; J trimming: 3 bases; junction bases outside the gene matches: 3. In germline, CDR1 is LNHDA, CDR2 SQIVND (reference sequence). The CDR3 coding sequence is TGTGCCAGTAGTATAGGGGGGACTAGAACAGATACGCAGTATTTT. This codes for CASSIGGTRTDTQYF.

V is TRBV23-1 and J is TRBJ1-1; 8 bases fit TRBD1. TRBV23-1 is an ORF; its function is uncertain. With 9 bases clipped from V and 4 bases from J, the junction kept 16 bases outside the gene matches. The length of the CDR3 is 16 residues. CDR3 in DNA: TGCGCCAGATCCGGGGACAGGTATTTTTTGAGCACTGAAGCTTTCTTT. The encoded protein is CARSGDRYFLSTEAFF.

This chain links TRBV5-1 with TRBJ1-2; the match to TRBD1 covers 7 bases. This CDR3 comprises 15 residues. Germline loops: CDR1 SGHRS, CDR2 YFSETQ. The V and J ends lost 0 bases and 4 bases, in that order; junction bases with no gene match: 6. For the CDR3, the DNA is TGCGCCAGCAGCTTGGACACAGGGGTGGGCTATGGCTACACCTTC. This translates into CASSLDTGVGYGYTF.

The gene calls are TRBV2 and TRBJ2-7; 7 nucleotides align to TRBD1. The CDR3 contains 12 residues. The V gene end was trimmed by 11 bases and the J gene end by 1 base; junction bases not matched to a gene: 5. The germline gives CDR1 SNHLY, CDR2 FYNNEI. The CDR3 here is CAARDSSYEQYF. CDR3 coding DNA: TGTGCCGCTAGGGACAGTTCCTACGAGCAGTACTTC.

The V gene is TRBV18, the J gene TRBJ1-3; D is unclear. V lost 3 bases, J lost 0 bases, and 6 bases lay in between. In germline, CDR1 is KGHSH, CDR2 LQKENI. The CDR3 loop spans 14 amino acids. CDR3 DNA sequence: TGTGCCAGCTCACCCCGTAGCTCTGGAAACACCATATATTTT. As protein: CASSPRSSGNTIYF.

The rearrangement joins TRBV7-2 to TRBJ2-7; D may be TRBD2 (7 bases). This CDR3 spans 14 amino acids. Trimming took 5 bases from V and 2 from J, leaving 13 bases between them. The germline gives CDR1 SGHTA, CDR2 FQGNSA. This CDR3 reads CASSAGGGAYEQYF. DNA for the CDR3: TGTGCCAGCAGCGCCGGAGGGGGGGCCTACGAGCAGTACTTC. Drawing the rest from reference TRBV7-2 and TRBJ2-7, the complete variable domain is GAGVSQSPSNKVTEKGKDVELRCDPISGHTALYWYRQSLGQGLEFLIYFQGNSAPDKSGLPSDRFSAERTGGSVSTLTIQRTQQEDSAVYLCASSAGGGAYEQYFGPGTRLTVT.

The DNA for the CDR3 is TGCAGCGTGATCGGACAGCCTGGAAACACCATATATTTT. Its translation is CSVIGQPGNTIYF. V usage is TRBV29-1 and J usage is TRBJ1-3; D possibly corresponds to TRBD1 (6 bases). The CDR3 sequence is 13 residues long. Looked up from germline, CDR1 is SQVTM and CDR2 is ANQGSEA. With 6 bases removed from V and 2 bases from J, the gap between germline ends came to 11 bases.

This clone was detected only a few times. The V gene is TRBV5-6, the J gene TRBJ1-5, with 7 bases that match TRBD1. CDR3 length equals 16 residues. Germline V gene lookup returns CDR1 SGHDT and CDR2 YYEEEE. V lost 4 bases, J lost 0 bases, and 7 bases stayed unmatched. The CDR3 spells CASSGGTAHSNQPQHF. The DNA of the CDR3 is TGTGCCAGCAGCGGAGGGACAGCCCATAGCAATCAGCCCCAGCATTTT. Full variable domain (outside the CDR3, taken from reference TRBV5-6 and TRBJ1-5): DAGVTQSPTHLIKTRGQQVTLRCSPKSGHDTVSWYQQALGQGPQFIFQYYEEEERQRGNFPDRFSGHQFPNYSSELNVNALLLGDSALYLCASSGGTAHSNQPQHFGDGTRLSIL.

CDR3 bases: TGCGCCAGCAGCAGCGGGACCTTTGACACTGAAGCTTTCTTT. It specifies CASSSGTFDTEAFF. The chain has TRBV5-1 and TRBJ1-1; a possible D gene is TRBD1 (5 bases). CDR1 SGHRS and CDR2 YFSETQ come from the germline V gene. V gave up 4 bases and J gave up 3 bases, with 13 bases separating them. This CDR3 spans 14 amino acids.

J is TRBJ2-4 and V is TRBV2; 15 bases map to TRBD2. In germline, CDR1 is SNHLY, CDR2 FYNNEI. CDR3 size: 16 residues. The trim removed 5 bases at V and 8 bases at J, leaving 7 bases unmatched. The CDR3 DNA is TGTGCCAGCAGTTCCGGACTAGCGGGGGGGTTTGACATTCAGTACTTC. Translation gives CASSSGLAGGFDIQYF.

The chain employs TRBV6-1 and TRBJ2-2; 16 nucleotides align to TRBD2. The CDR3 totals 18 residues. J was trimmed by 5 bases and V by 4 bases; bases with no gene match: 7. Germline V gene data show CDR1 as MNHNS and CDR2 as SASEGT. This chain's CDR3 is CASSVGLAGGPGTGELFF. The CDR3 DNA reads TGTGCCAGCAGTGTGGGACTAGCGGGGGGGCCAGGGACCGGGGAGCTGTTTTTT.

This chain uses TRBV30 with TRBJ2-3; 7 bases agree with TRBD1. V shed 0 bases, J shed 2 bases, and the junction held 2 bases outside the gene matches. There are 14 residues in the CDR3. Germline V gene lookup returns CDR1 GTSNPN and CDR2 SVGIG (reference sequence). The CDR3 DNA reads TGTGCCTGGAGTGTAGGGACAGTCACAGATACGCAGTATTTT. This sequence encodes CAWSVGTVTDTQYF.

The CDR3 reads CASSSPGGRRQYF. The CDR3 DNA follows: TGTGCCAGCAGTTCCCCTGGGGGCCGGCGGCAGTACTTC. The rearrangement uses TRBV28 and TRBJ2-7, with D possibly being TRBD1 (6 bases). This CDR3 region has 13 residues. Trimming took 4 bases from V and 9 from J, leaving 16 bases between them. Germline CDR1 MDHEN, CDR2 SYDVKM.

A word on this clone: The junction does not match germline at one end; this may be a read error. The chain has TRBV11-2 and TRBJ2-7; 10 bases are shared with TRBD2. Looked up from germline, CDR1 is SGHAT and CDR2 is FQNNGV. The CDR3 sequence is 15 residues long. CDR3 coding DNA: TGTGCCACCCGGGGGAGCGGGGGGGCCTCCCACGAGCAGTACTTC. Encoded protein: CATRGSGGASHEQYF.

This sequence joins TRBV5-4 and TRBJ2-5, with 9 positions matching TRBD2. The CDR3 spans 15 residues. CDR1 is SGHNT, CDR2 YYREEE, per germline (reference sequence). Trimming took 0 bases from V and 4 from J; bases not matched to a gene: 4. For the CDR3, the DNA is TGTGCCAGCAGCTTGGGAAGACTAGCGGTAGAGACCCAGTACTTC. Protein sequence: CASSLGRLAVETQYF.

This clone is a singleton in its sample. The chain uses TRBV6-1 and TRBJ2-7; D is ambiguous. The CDR3 extends over 16 amino acids. From germline, CDR1 is MNHNS and CDR2 SASEGT. V dropped 2 bases and J dropped 0 bases, with 14 bases sitting between them. CDR3 in amino acids: CASSESEHSYSYEQYF. CDR3 DNA sequence: TGTGCCAGCAGTGAATCCGAGCACAGCTACTCCTACGAGCAGTACTTC.

The chain combines TRBV29-1 with TRBJ1-1; D unclear. This CDR3 region has 12 residues. Between the trimmed V and J ends, which lost 0 bases and 11 bases, there was a span of 13 bases. Germline CDR1 SQVTM, CDR2 ANQGSEA. In nucleotides, the CDR3 is TGCAGCGTTGAAGATGGCCAGGTGCATGCTTTCTTT. This translates into CSVEDGQVHAFF.

The chain joins TRBV9 to TRBJ2-1; 10 nucleotides agree with TRBD2. Per the germline V gene, CDR1 is SGDLS and CDR2 is YYNGEE. This CDR3 is 14 amino acids long. Unmatched junction bases numbered 1, after V lost 1 base and J lost 6 bases. The CDR3 region has the DNA TGTGCCAGCAGCGTAAGCGGGGGGGCCAATGAGCAGTTCTTC. Amino acid sequence: CASSVSGGANEQFF.

This CDR3 is CASSRQEGDGYTF. The DNA of the CDR3 is TGTGCCAGCTCACGTCAAGAAGGGGATGGCTACACCTTC. The J gene is TRBJ1-2, the V gene TRBV18, with a possible D match to TRBD1 (5 bases). V gave up 4 bases and J gave up 6 bases, with 12 bases separating them. The CDR3 is made up of 13 amino acids. Per germline, CDR1 KGHSH and CDR2 LQKENI.

The CDR3 DNA sequence: TGTGCCAGCCAAGGGGATAGCAATCAGCCCCAGCATTTT. Amino acid sequence: CASQGDSNQPQHF. This rearrangement joins TRBV28 to TRBJ1-5, with a tentative D call TRBD1 (5 bases). V was clipped by 8 bases and J by 0 bases, with 8 bases between them. The CDR3 is made up of 13 amino acids. Per germline, CDR1 MDHEN and CDR2 SYDVKM.

This chain connects TRBV5-6 to TRBJ1-4; 7 nucleotides line up with TRBD1. CDR3 length: 13 amino acids. Germline CDR1 SGHDT, CDR2 YYEEEE. V dropped 6 bases and J dropped 8; count of bases not matched to a gene: 7. The CDR3 nucleotides are TGTGCCAGCAAAGGGCAGGGGGACGAAAAACTGTTTTTT. Its protein product is CASKGQGDEKLFF.

The rearrangement links TRBV30 to TRBJ2-1; TRBD2 matches at 12 bases. Trimming at V came to 7 bases and at J to 12 bases, leaving 10 bases not matched to a gene. The length of the CDR3 is 13 residues. CDR1 is GTSNPN and CDR2 is SVGIG in the germline V gene (reference sequence). The CDR3 loop is CASGLAGGRSQFF. In nucleotides, the CDR3 is TGTGCCTCGGGGCTAGCGGGGGGGCGTTCGCAGTTCTTC.

The rearrangement uses TRBV24-1 and TRBJ2-1; 8 bases are shared with TRBD1. J was trimmed by 8 bases and V by 0 bases; bases with no gene match: 8. Looked up from germline, CDR1 is KGHDR and CDR2 is SFDVKD. The length of the CDR3 is 16 residues. The chain's CDR3 is CATSDLRPGGTDEQFF. In DNA, the CDR3 is TGTGCCACCAGTGATTTGAGGCCAGGGGGCACGGATGAGCAGTTCTTC.

About this clone itself: The same CDR3 can be traced to other DNA sequences in this sample. The V gene is TRBV10-3, the J gene TRBJ1-1; a weak D match, TRBD1 (6 bases). Germline CDR1 is ENHRY and CDR2 is SYGVKD. This CDR3 is built from 14 residues. V lost 0 bases and J lost 1, with 6 bases in between. CDR3 coding DNA: TGTGCCATCAGTGAGTCAGGGGGGAACACTGAAGCTTTCTTT. It translates to CAISESGGNTEAFF.

Worth noting for this clone: Other DNA variants within this sample encode the same CDR3. The CDR3 is CASSPGVNTEAFF. In DNA, the CDR3 is TGTGCCAGCAGTCCGGGAGTGAACACTGAAGCTTTCTTT. This chain links TRBV28 with TRBJ1-1; D unclear. V lost 5 bases and J 0 bases, leaving 7 bases between the germline ends. CDR1 is MDHEN, CDR2 SYDVKM, per germline. The CDR3 extends over 13 amino acids.